This T cell receptor (beta chain) was documented in a study of technical replicates of blood from a few donors. Method: immunoSEQ multiplex PCR; TCRdb's copy keeps in-frame clones and lacks some. Of more than 80,000 clones in the sample, 95% were seen once. The CDR3 consists of 11 residues. V was shortened by 4 bases and J by 7 bases, with 7 bases between the two germline ends. Germline CDR1 and CDR2: MNHEY and SVGAGI. This clone showed up just once. Sequenced sample: T cells isolated from PBMCs. The rearrangement joins TRBV6-5 to TRBJ1-1, with no clear D. The TCR comes from a human donor in good health. The CDR3 is CASSFGLEAFF. The CDR3 bases are TGTGCCAGCAGTTTCGGTCTTGAAGCTTTCTTT.